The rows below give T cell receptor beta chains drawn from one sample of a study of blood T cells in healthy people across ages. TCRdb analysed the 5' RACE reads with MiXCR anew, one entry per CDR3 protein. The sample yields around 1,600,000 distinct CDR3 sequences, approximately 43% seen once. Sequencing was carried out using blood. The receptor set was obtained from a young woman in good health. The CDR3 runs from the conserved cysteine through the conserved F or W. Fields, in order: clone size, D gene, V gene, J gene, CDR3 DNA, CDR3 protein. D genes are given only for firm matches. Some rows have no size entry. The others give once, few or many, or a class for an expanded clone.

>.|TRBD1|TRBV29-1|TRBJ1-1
TGCAGCGTGGGGACAGTCGACACTGAAGCTTTCTTT
CSVGTVDTEAFF
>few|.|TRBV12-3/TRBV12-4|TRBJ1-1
TGTGCCAGCAGAACAGGGTTTAGAGTGCGCGCTTTCTTT
CASRTGFRVRAFF
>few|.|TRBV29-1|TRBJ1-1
TGCAGCGGTTCCGCGACCAAGCTGAACACTGAAGCTTTCTTT
CSGSATKLNTEAFF
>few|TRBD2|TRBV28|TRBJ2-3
TGTGCCAGCAGGCCCACTAGCGGTTCACTCACAGATACGCAGTATTTT
CASRPTSGSLTDTQYF
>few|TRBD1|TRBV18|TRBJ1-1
TGTGCCAGCTCACCACCGTCCCAGGGGGCTGGCCGCACTGAAGCTTTCTTT
CASSPPSQGAGRTEAFF
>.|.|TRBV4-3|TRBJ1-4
TGCGCCAGCAGCCAAGATGCCGGGGGTAGTGAAAAACTGTTTTTT
CASSQDAGGSEKLFF
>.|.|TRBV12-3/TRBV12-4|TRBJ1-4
TGTGCCAGCAGTTTAGTCCGTTATAGAAATGAAAAACTGTTTTTT
CASSLVRYRNEKLFF
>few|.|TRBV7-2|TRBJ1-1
TGTGCCAGCAAAGTTCTGGGTACGAACACTGAAGCTTTCTTT
CASKVLGTNTEAFF
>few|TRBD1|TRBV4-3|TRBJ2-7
TGCGCCAGCAGCCAAGACTTTTCGACAGGGTTGTACGAGCAGTACTTC
CASSQDFSTGLYEQYF
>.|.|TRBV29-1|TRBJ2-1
TGCAGCGTTGCGAAGCGGCTCTCCTACAATGAGCAGTTCTTC
CSVAKRLSYNEQFF
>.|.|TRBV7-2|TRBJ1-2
TGTGCCAGCAGCTTACTCCAGGGAGGAGGCTATGGCTACACCTTC
CASSLLQGGGYGYTF